This TCR beta chain was found in a study of T cell repertoires in cytomegalovirus infection. Study summary: Through public TCR beta signatures, both CMV infection and matching HLA type were indicated.

TCRdb passed the reads through MiXCR, listing each CDR3 protein once. The top ten clones hold roughly an eighth of a sample with 510,000 or so distinct CDR3 sequences, about 26% of them seen once. Findings and limits, study-wide: Cumulated frequencies of public TCR beta families served to identify carriers of CMV plus the relevant HLA. Ex vivo responses were dominated by HLA-C-restricted CMV-specific TCR beta clonotypes.

The length of the CDR3 is 13 residues. Germline V gives CDR1 SGHVS, CDR2 FNYEAQ. The trim removed 5 bases at V and 6 bases at J, leaving 2 bases unmatched. This clonotype was recorded at least ten times. The antigen remains undetermined. The rearrangement joins TRBV7-6 to TRBJ2-1; 9 bases line up with TRBD2. The sequence derives from a human donor in good health (CMV status not recorded). Some clones in this sample may be carry-over from other donors' samples. The sample comprised PBMCs. For the CDR3, the DNA is TGTGCCAGCAGCGGACTAGCGTTCAATGAGCAGTTCTTC. This codes for CASSGLAFNEQFF.